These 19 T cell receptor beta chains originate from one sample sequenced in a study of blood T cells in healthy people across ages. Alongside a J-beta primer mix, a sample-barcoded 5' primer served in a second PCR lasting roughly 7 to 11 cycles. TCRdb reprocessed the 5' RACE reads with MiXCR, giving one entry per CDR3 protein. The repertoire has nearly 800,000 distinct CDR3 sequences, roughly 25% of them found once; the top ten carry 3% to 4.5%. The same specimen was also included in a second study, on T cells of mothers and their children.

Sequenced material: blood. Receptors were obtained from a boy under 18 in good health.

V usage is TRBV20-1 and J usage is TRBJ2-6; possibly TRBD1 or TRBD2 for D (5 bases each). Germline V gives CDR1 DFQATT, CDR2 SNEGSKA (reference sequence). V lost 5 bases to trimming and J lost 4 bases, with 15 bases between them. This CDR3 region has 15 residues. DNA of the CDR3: TGCAGTGCTCCGGCGAGGGGCTCGGGGGCCAACGTCCTGACTTTC. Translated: CSAPARGSGANVLTF.

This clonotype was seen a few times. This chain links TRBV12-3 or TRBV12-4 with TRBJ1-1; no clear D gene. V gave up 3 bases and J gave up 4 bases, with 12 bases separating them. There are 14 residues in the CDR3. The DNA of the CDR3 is TGTGCCAGCAGTTTTGGCCTCTGGGGCACTGAAGCTTTCTTT. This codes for CASSFGLWGTEAFF.

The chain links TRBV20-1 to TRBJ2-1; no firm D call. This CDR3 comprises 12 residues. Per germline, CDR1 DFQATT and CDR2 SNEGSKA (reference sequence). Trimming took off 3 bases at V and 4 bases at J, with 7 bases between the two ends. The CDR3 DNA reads TGCAGTGCTAGCCAGGAATACAATGAGCAGTTCTTC. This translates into CSASQEYNEQFF.

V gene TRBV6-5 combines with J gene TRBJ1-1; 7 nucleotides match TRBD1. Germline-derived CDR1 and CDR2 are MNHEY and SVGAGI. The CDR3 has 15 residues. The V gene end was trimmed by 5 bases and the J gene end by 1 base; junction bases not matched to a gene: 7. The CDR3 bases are TGTGCCAGCAGTCTTACTAGACAGGGGAACACTGAAGCTTTCTTT. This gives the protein CASSLTRQGNTEAFF.

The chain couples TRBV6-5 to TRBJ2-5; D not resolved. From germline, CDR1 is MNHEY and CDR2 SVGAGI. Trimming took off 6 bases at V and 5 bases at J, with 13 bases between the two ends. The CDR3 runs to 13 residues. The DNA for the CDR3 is TGTGCCAGCAGCGCTTCGAGCGCGGAGACCCAGTACTTC. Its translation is CASSASSAETQYF.

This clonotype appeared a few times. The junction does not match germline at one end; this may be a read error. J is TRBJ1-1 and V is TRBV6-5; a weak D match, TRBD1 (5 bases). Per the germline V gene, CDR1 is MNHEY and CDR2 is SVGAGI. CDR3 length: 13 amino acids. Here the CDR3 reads CASSTGGRLIPIF. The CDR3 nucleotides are TGTGCCAGCAGCACTGGGGGGAGACTGATCCCCATCTTT.

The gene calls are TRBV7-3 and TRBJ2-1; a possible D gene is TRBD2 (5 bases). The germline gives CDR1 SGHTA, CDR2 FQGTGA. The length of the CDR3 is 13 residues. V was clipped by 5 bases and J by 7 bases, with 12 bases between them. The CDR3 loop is CASSAGRTNEQFF. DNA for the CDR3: TGTGCCAGCAGCGCTGGGAGAACGAATGAGCAGTTCTTC.

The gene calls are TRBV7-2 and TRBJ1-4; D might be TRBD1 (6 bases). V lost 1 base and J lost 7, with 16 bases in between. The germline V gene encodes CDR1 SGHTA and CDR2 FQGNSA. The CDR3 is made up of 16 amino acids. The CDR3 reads CASSLGPGEVGEKLFF. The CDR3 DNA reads TGTGCCAGCAGCTTAGGGCCAGGGGAGGTCGGTGAAAAACTGTTTTTT.

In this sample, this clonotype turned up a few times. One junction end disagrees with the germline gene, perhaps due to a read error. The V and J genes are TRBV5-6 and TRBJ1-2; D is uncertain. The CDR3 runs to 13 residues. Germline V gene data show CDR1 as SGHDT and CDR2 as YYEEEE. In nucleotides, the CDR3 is TGTGCCAGCAGCCCTTCTCGGAATTATGGCTGCACCTTC. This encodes CASSPSRNYGCTF.

CDR3 DNA: TGCGCCAGCAGCTTGGGACCGGCCCCAGAAGATACGCAGTATTTT. It yields the protein CASSLGPAPEDTQYF. This chain joins TRBV5-1 and TRBJ2-3; D gene unclear. Germline CDR1 reads SGHRS; CDR2 reads YFSETQ. Trimming pared 0 bases from V and 5 bases from J, leaving 13 bases between. The CDR3 extends over 15 amino acids.

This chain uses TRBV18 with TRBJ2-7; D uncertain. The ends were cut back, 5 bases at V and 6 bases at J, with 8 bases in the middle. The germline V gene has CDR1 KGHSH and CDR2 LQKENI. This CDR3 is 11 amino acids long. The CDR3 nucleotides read TGTGCCAGCTCAACGACGAGCGAGCAGTACTTC. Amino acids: CASSTTSEQYF.

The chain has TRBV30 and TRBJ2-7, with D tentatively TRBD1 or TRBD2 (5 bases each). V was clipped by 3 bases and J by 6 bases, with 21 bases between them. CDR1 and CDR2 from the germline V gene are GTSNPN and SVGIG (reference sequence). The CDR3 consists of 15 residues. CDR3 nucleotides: TGTGCCTGGAGGAGGGAGCCGGGACGGACGCTCGAGCAGTACTTC. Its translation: CAWRREPGRTLEQYF.

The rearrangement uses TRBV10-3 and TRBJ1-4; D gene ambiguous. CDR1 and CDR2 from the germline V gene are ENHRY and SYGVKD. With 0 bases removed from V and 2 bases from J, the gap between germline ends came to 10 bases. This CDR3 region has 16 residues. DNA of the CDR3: TGTGCCATCAGTGAGTCATACACTGGGACTAATGAAAAACTGTTTTTT. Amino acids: CAISESYTGTNEKLFF.

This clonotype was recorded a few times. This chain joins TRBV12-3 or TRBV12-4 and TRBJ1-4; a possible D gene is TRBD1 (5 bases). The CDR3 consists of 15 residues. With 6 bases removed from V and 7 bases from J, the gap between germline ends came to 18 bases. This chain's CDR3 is CASSPRTGRGEKLFF. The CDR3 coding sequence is TGTGCCAGCAGCCCTCGGACGGGAAGGGGTGAAAAACTGTTTTTT.

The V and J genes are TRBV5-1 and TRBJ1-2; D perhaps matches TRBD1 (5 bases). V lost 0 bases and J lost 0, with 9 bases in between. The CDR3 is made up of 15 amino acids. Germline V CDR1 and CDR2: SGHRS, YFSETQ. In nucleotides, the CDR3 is TGCGCCAGCAGCTTGGAGGGGATCTCTAACTATGGCTACACCTTC. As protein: CASSLEGISNYGYTF.

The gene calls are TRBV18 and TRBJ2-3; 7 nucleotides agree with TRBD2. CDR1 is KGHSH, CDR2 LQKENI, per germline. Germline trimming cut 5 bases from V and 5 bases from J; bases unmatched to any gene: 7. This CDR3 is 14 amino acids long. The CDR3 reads CASSKAGVLDTQYF. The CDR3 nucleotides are TGTGCCAGCTCAAAGGCGGGAGTCCTAGATACGCAGTATTTT.

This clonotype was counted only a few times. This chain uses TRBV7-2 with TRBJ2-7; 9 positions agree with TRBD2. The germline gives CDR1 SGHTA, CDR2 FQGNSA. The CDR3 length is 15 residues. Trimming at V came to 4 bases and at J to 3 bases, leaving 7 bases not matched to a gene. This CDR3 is CASSWGLAVRYEQYF. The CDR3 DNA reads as TGTGCCAGCAGCTGGGGACTAGCAGTTCGCTACGAGCAGTACTTC. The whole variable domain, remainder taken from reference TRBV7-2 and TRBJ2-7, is GAGVSQSPSNKVTEKGKDVELRCDPISGHTALYWYRQSLGQGLEFLIYFQGNSAPDKSGLPSDRFSAERTGGSVSTLTIQRTQQEDSAVYLCASSWGLAVRYEQYFGPGTRLTVT.

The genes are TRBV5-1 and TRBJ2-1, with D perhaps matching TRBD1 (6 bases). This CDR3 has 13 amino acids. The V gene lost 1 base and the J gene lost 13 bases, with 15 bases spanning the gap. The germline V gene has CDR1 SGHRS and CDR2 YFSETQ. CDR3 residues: CASSLSTGGEQFF. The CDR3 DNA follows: TGCGCCAGCAGCTTGTCAACTGGGGGCGAACAGTTCTTC.

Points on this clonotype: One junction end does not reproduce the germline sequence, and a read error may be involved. CDR3 residues: CSAPGDGLAGGSNTGELLF. The CDR3 nucleotides are TGCAGTGCCCCCGGGGATGGCCTAGCGGGAGGTTCGAACACCGGGGAGCTGCTTTTT. The rearrangement joins TRBV20-1 to TRBJ2-2; 11 bases are shared with TRBD2. CDR3 length: 19 residues. CDR1 DFQATT and CDR2 SNEGSKA come from the germline V gene (reference sequence).